The 29 T cell receptor beta chains in this list originate from one sample, sequenced in a study of blood T cell repertoires in COVID-19. The assay was immunoSEQ multiplex PCR, and TCRdb's table has in-frame clones only and misses some. The table records hundreds of thousands of clones, about 80% of them present only once. The sequencing input was peripheral blood. The source is a woman older than 75 with acute or convalescent COVID-19.

J is TRBJ1-1 and V is TRBV5-1; 7 nucleotides match TRBD1. The V and J ends lost 4 bases and 3 bases, in that order; junction bases with no gene match: 9. In germline, CDR1 is SGHRS, CDR2 YFSETQ. The CDR3 spans 15 residues. DNA for the CDR3: TGCGCCAGCAGCCCCGAACAGGGGACGGACACTGAAGCTTTCTTT. This codes for CASSPEQGTDTEAFF.

The chain combines TRBV18 with TRBJ1-1; tentative D call: TRBD1 (5 bases). Between the trimmed V and J ends, which lost 3 bases and 0 bases, there was a span of 14 bases. The CDR3 extends over 16 amino acids. Germline V CDR1 and CDR2: KGHSH, LQKENI. The CDR3 sequence is CASSPGYGDLNTEAFF. The CDR3 DNA follows: TGTGCCAGCTCACCGGGATACGGGGACTTGAACACTGAAGCTTTCTTT.

The chain joins TRBV7-9 to TRBJ2-3, with 9 bases aligning to TRBD2. CDR1 and CDR2 from the germline V gene are SEHNR and FQNEAQ (reference sequence). The CDR3 is made up of 17 amino acids. V shed 3 bases, J shed 2 bases, and the junction held 9 bases outside the gene matches. The CDR3, as DNA: TGTGCCAGCAGCTTTTATGGGCGGGGGGGTCTCACAGATACGCAGTATTTT. It encodes CASSFYGRGGLTDTQYF. The complete variable domain, with remaining parts taken from reference TRBV7-9 and TRBJ2-3, reads DTGVSQNPRHKITKRGQNVTFRCDPISEHNRLYWYRQTLGQGPEFLTYFQNEAQLEKSRLLSDRFSAERPKGSFSTLEIQRTEQGDSAMYLCASSFYGRGGLTDTQYFGPGTRLTVL.

This clone was found once. The chain links TRBV28 to TRBJ1-6; 7 bases match TRBD1. CDR1 and CDR2 (germline): MDHEN, SYDVKM. V shed 4 bases and J 7 bases; nucleotides not matched to a gene: 7. There are 15 residues in the CDR3. The CDR3 protein is CASSSQTGLNSPLHF. As DNA, the CDR3 is TGTGCCAGCAGTTCACAGACAGGGTTAAATTCACCCCTCCACTTT.

This clone was counted a single time. The chain joins TRBV3-1 (or the pseudogene TRBV3-2) to TRBJ2-2; TRBD2 is a possible D gene (6 bases). Trimming took 4 bases from V and 6 from J, leaving 9 bases between them. The CDR3 totals 13 residues. CDR1 is LGHDT, CDR2 YNNKEL, per germline (reference sequence). The CDR3 loop is CASSRGVAGELFF. The CDR3 nucleotides read TGTGCCAGCAGCCGGGGGGTGGCCGGGGAGCTGTTTTTT.

The sample holds a few counts of this clone. The chain joins TRBV7-2 to TRBJ2-7, with D possibly matching TRBD1 (6 bases). Trimming took off 5 bases at V and 0 bases at J, with 17 bases between the two ends. CDR1 is SGHTA and CDR2 is FQGNSA in the germline V gene. The CDR3 covers 16 residues. This CDR3 is CASSPRAQGLSYEQYF. DNA for the CDR3: TGTGCCAGCAGCCCGAGGGCCCAGGGGCTCTCCTACGAGCAGTACTTC.

The V gene is TRBV29-1, the J gene TRBJ2-1; D might be TRBD1 (5 bases). Germline assignment: CDR1 SQVTM and CDR2 ANQGSEA. This CDR3 contains 20 residues. Trimming took 3 bases from V and 0 from J, leaving 27 bases between them. CDR3 sequence reads: CSVDLPQGSSYGGSYNEQFF. The CDR3 DNA reads as TGCAGCGTTGACCTCCCCCAGGGCAGCAGCTACGGTGGCTCCTACAATGAGCAGTTCTTC.

V and J are TRBV9 and TRBJ2-4; TRBD1 agrees at 10 bases. Per the germline V gene, CDR1 is SGDLS and CDR2 is YYNGEE. After removal of 4 bases from V and 6 bases from J, the junction contained 7 bases not matched to a gene. The CDR3 length is 15 residues. The CDR3 region is CASSPRGQGVNIQYF. CDR3 in DNA: TGTGCCAGCAGCCCCCGAGGACAGGGGGTAAACATTCAGTACTTC.

The V call is TRBV19, the J call TRBJ2-7, with D possibly matching TRBD2 (5 bases). Germline V gives CDR1 LNHDA, CDR2 SQIVND (reference sequence). V gave up 5 bases and J gave up 2 bases, with 10 bases separating them. The CDR3 contains 13 residues. The DNA for the CDR3 is TGTGCCAGTAGTTTATCCGGGGCCTACGAGCAGTACTTC. Protein product: CASSLSGAYEQYF.

The rearrangement joins TRBV2 to TRBJ2-2; possibly TRBD2 for D (5 bases). The CDR3 runs 15 residues. Germline V lookup: CDR1 SNHLY, CDR2 FYNNEI. Trimming removed 1 base from V and 13 bases from J, with 19 bases in between. The CDR3 protein is CASSEELIPGRGLFF. The CDR3 coding sequence is TGTGCCAGCAGTGAAGAGTTGATTCCGGGCCGGGGGCTGTTTTTT.

This chain uses TRBV7-9 with TRBJ2-7; 8 bases agree with TRBD1. There are 17 residues in the CDR3. The germline gives CDR1 SEHNR, CDR2 FQNEAQ (reference sequence). With 1 base clipped from V and 2 bases from J, the junction kept 10 bases outside the gene matches. The CDR3 nucleotides read TGTGCCAGCAGCTTAGGAGGGCAGGGGGCCGGCACCTACGAGCAGTACTTC. It yields the protein CASSLGGQGAGTYEQYF.

The rearrangement joins TRBV18 to TRBJ2-1; TRBD1 aligns across 9 bases. The CDR3 is 17 amino acids. Losses at the gene ends were 6 bases for V and 7 bases for J; bases not matched to a gene: 16. CDR1 and CDR2 (germline): KGHSH, LQKENI. DNA of the CDR3: TGTGCCAGCTCCACCAAAACAGGGACAGGGAACGGTAATGAGCAGTTCTTC. It codes for CASSTKTGTGNGNEQFF.

The chain uses TRBV7-9 and TRBJ2-3; 9 nucleotides align to TRBD2. V was clipped by 3 bases and J by 3 bases; unmatched bases: 13. The CDR3 contains 18 residues. Germline V gene sequence: CDR1 SEHNR, CDR2 FQNEAQ (reference sequence). CDR3 coding DNA: TGTGCCAGCAGCTTCCCCGTCCTAGCGGGGCAAATGACAGATACGCAGTATTTT. Protein product: CASSFPVLAGQMTDTQYF.

The chain couples TRBV28 to TRBJ1-5, with D unclear. This CDR3 spans 11 amino acids. Trimming pared 6 bases from V and 8 bases from J, leaving 8 bases between. The V gene's germline CDR1 is MDHEN and CDR2 SYDVKM. As DNA, the CDR3 is TGTGCCAGCAGCACCCGGGAGCCCCAGCATTTT. It codes for CASSTREPQHF.

The chain is built from TRBV6-1 and TRBJ1-2; no firm D call. Trimming removed 0 bases from V and 2 bases from J, with 7 bases in between. CDR1 and CDR2 (germline): MNHNS, SASEGT. The CDR3 runs to 14 residues. The CDR3 nucleotides are TGTGCCAGCAGTGAAGCGAGCCGAAACTATGGCTACACCTTC. Translating it yields CASSEASRNYGYTF.

The chain uses TRBV5-3 and TRBJ2-7; 7 nucleotides line up with TRBD1. TRBV5-3 is an ORF, with its function uncertain. The CDR3 contains 16 residues. Unmatched junction bases numbered 12, after V lost 4 bases and J lost 2 bases. The CDR3 reads CARSPSTGKIPYEQYF. The CDR3, as DNA: TGTGCCAGAAGCCCGTCGACAGGGAAAATTCCCTACGAGCAGTACTTC.

V usage is TRBV12-3 or TRBV12-4 and J usage is TRBJ1-5, with TRBD1 as a possible D gene (5 bases). Trimming took off 3 bases at V and 6 bases at J, with 9 bases between the two ends. The CDR3 sequence is 13 residues long. The DNA for the CDR3 is TGTGCCAGCAGTTTCGGGGGTGGTCAGCCCCAGCATTTT. Translation: CASSFGGGQPQHF.

CDR3 protein: CASSAGAGRGETQYF. In nucleotides, the CDR3 is TGTGCCAGCAGTGCAGGGGCAGGGAGAGGAGAGACCCAGTACTTC. V is TRBV25-1 and J is TRBJ2-5; perhaps TRBD1 as D (6 bases). Trimming removed 4 bases at V and 4 bases at J, with 16 bases between. Germline V gene lookup returns CDR1 MGHDK and CDR2 SYGVNS. There are 15 residues in the CDR3.

The J gene is TRBJ1-6, the V gene TRBV2; D possibly corresponds to TRBD1 (5 bases). From germline, CDR1 is SNHLY and CDR2 FYNNEI. Trimming removed 0 bases at V and 5 bases at J, with 11 bases between. CDR3 length equals 16 residues. The CDR3 bases are TGTGCCAGCAGTGAAGCAGGGGCAGCCGATAATTCACCCCTCCACTTT. Its translation is CASSEAGAADNSPLHF.

The rearrangement uses TRBV14 and TRBJ1-1; 7 bases map to TRBD1. The CDR3 contains 13 residues. V gave up 4 bases and J gave up 5 bases; unmatched junction bases: 4. The germline gives CDR1 SGHDN, CDR2 FVKESK. For the CDR3, the DNA is TGTGCCAGCAGCCTGACAGGGCTAACTGAAGCTTTCTTT. Translation: CASSLTGLTEAFF.

Only a few counts were recorded for this clone. The V gene is TRBV2, the J gene TRBJ1-1; tentative D call: TRBD1 (6 bases). Per germline, CDR1 SNHLY and CDR2 FYNNEI. Trimming shortened V by 2 bases and J by 1 base, and 11 bases separated the two germline ends. The CDR3 loop spans 15 amino acids. Written as DNA, the CDR3 is TGTGCCAGCAGTGAATGGGGGCAGGAGAACACTGAAGCTTTCTTT. Its protein is CASSEWGQENTEAFF.

In its sample, this clone was seen once. The chain recombines TRBV21-1 with TRBJ1-6. TRBV21-1 constitutes a pseudogene. The CDR3 runs 15 residues. As DNA, the CDR3 is TGTGCCAGCAGCAACACGAGCTCCTATAATTCACCCCTCCACTTT. Its translation: CASSNTSSYNSPLHF.

V gene TRBV27 combines with J gene TRBJ2-7; unclear D gene. Trimming stripped 3 bases from V and 2 bases from J, with 8 bases between. The CDR3 spans 13 residues. Germline V lookup: CDR1 MNHEY, CDR2 SMNVEV (reference sequence). The CDR3 DNA follows: TGTGCCAGCAGTTTCCATTACACCTACGAGCAGTACTTC. Its translation is CASSFHYTYEQYF.

The CDR3 DNA reads TGCGCCAGCAGCACAGGGTTAGGCTACGAGCAGTACTTC. This gives the protein CASSTGLGYEQYF. The rearrangement uses TRBV5-1 and TRBJ2-7; tentatively, D is TRBD1 (6 bases). Germline CDR1 reads SGHRS; CDR2 reads YFSETQ. Trimming stripped 4 bases from V and 3 bases from J, with 11 bases between. This CDR3 comprises 13 residues.

The rearrangement joins TRBV5-4 to TRBJ2-5; 8 bases are shared with TRBD1. Per germline, CDR1 SGHNT and CDR2 YYREEE (reference sequence). CDR3 size: 14 residues. With V trimmed by 2 bases and J by 5 bases, 5 bases remained unmatched. CDR3 in amino acids: CASSFGQGGETQYF. CDR3 DNA: TGTGCCAGCAGCTTCGGACAGGGTGGGGAGACCCAGTACTTC.

V and J are TRBV15 and TRBJ2-3, with no clear D. CDR1 is LNHNV and CDR2 is YYDKDF in the germline V gene (reference sequence). The CDR3 runs to 14 residues. V was pared by 0 bases and J by 0 bases, with 4 bases between. CDR3 nucleotide sequence: TGTGCCACCAGCAGAGATCTGAGCACAGATACGCAGTATTTT. It is translated as CATSRDLSTDTQYF.

The rearrangement uses TRBV5-6 and TRBJ2-1; the match to TRBD1 covers 11 bases. The junction had 11 bases not matched to a gene; V was cut back by 4 bases and J by 5 bases. In germline, CDR1 is SGHDT, CDR2 YYEEEE. The CDR3 extends over 17 amino acids. The CDR3 loop reads CASSLTGLDRGHNEQFF. Written as DNA, the CDR3 is TGTGCCAGCAGCCTGACGGGGCTGGACAGGGGGCACAATGAGCAGTTCTTC.

This rearrangement joins TRBV11-2 to TRBJ1-1; possibly TRBD1 for D (6 bases). There are 16 residues in the CDR3. Per germline, CDR1 SGHAT and CDR2 FQNNGV. Trimming removed 3 bases at V and 5 bases at J, with 19 bases between. This CDR3 is CASSLGVGASTTEAFF. The CDR3, as DNA: TGTGCCAGCAGCTTGGGGGTGGGGGCCAGCACGACTGAAGCTTTCTTT.

The chain couples TRBV7-9 to TRBJ2-5; D not resolved. The CDR3 length is 11 residues. Trimming cost V 5 bases and J 5 bases, with 6 bases left between them. CDR1 and CDR2 (germline): SEHNR, FQNEAQ (reference sequence). The CDR3 protein is CASSLLETQYF. The CDR3, as DNA: TGTGCCAGCAGCCTACTCGAGACCCAGTACTTC.